These 30 T cell receptor beta chains came from one sample sequenced in a study of T-cell reconstitution after alpha-beta-depleted transplantation in children. A library of TCRbeta sequences, prepared with unique molecular identifiers, was generated. MiXCR, applied by TCRdb to the PCR reads, yields one record per CDR3 protein. The sample contains around 670,000 distinct CDR3 sequences, roughly 14% of which appear only once. The input for sequencing was PBMCs, taken before TCRalphabeta/CD19-depleted stem cell transplant. These receptor sequences come from a girl aged 2 to 9 with congenital amegakaryocytic thrombocytopenia, due to receive a stem cell transplant.

This clonotype showed up just a few times. An end of the junction does not agree with germline; a read error may underlie this. V usage is TRBV20-1 and J usage is TRBJ2-7; TRBD2 might be the D (5 bases). Germline V gene sequence: CDR1 DFQATT, CDR2 SNEGSKA (reference sequence). The CDR3 is made up of 16 amino acids. The CDR3 is CCARARSGPFTYEQYF. The CDR3 bases are TGCTGTGCTAGAGCCCGGAGCGGACCGTTCACCTACGAGCAGTACTTC.

This clonotype was found many times. The rearrangement joins TRBV5-1 to TRBJ1-1; 8 positions agree with TRBD1. J was trimmed by 0 bases and V by 4 bases; bases with no gene match: 8. Germline V lookup: CDR1 SGHRS, CDR2 YFSETQ. This CDR3 comprises 16 residues. The DNA for the CDR3 is TGCGCCAGCAGCCCACGGACAGGGCCCATGAACACTGAAGCTTTCTTT. It yields the protein CASSPRTGPMNTEAFF.

This chain connects TRBV7-8 to TRBJ1-2; D possibly corresponds to TRBD1 (5 bases). The CDR3 covers 15 residues. V lost 4 bases and J 3 bases, leaving 15 bases between the germline ends. CDR1 is SGHVS, CDR2 FQNEAQ, per germline. The CDR3 bases are TGTGCCAGCAGCTCCCCAAGGGGTACGGACTATGGCTACACCTTC. It yields the protein CASSSPRGTDYGYTF.

This clonotype was detected only a few times. The chain couples TRBV5-1 to TRBJ1-2; D not resolved. CDR1 is SGHRS and CDR2 is YFSETQ in the germline V gene. This CDR3 is built from 15 residues. The V end lost 0 bases, the J end lost 5 bases, and 14 bases lay between the germline ends. The DNA of the CDR3 is TGCGCCAGCAGCTTGGGCGATGGACGGATATATGGCTACACCTTC. The encoded protein is CASSLGDGRIYGYTF.

The chain couples TRBV12-3 or TRBV12-4 to TRBJ2-2, with D hard to call. V was pared by 3 bases and J by 7 bases, with 6 bases between. This CDR3 contains 12 residues. CDR3: CASSLSFGELFF. CDR3 nucleotides: TGTGCCAGCAGTTTGTCTTTCGGGGAGCTGTTTTTT.

This chain connects TRBV20-1 to TRBJ1-2, with TRBD1 identical over 7 bases. J was trimmed by 0 bases and V by 6 bases; bases with no gene match: 4. The CDR3 sequence is 13 residues long. Per the germline V gene, CDR1 is DFQATT and CDR2 is SNEGSKA (reference sequence). The CDR3 bases are TGCAGTGCACGACAGGGACCTAACTATGGCTACACCTTC. It specifies CSARQGPNYGYTF.

The chain couples TRBV6-1 to TRBJ2-1, with D hard to call. This CDR3 comprises 12 residues. V dropped 7 bases and J dropped 7 bases, with 11 bases sitting between them. Germline CDR1 is MNHNS and CDR2 is SASEGT. The CDR3 DNA follows: TGTGCCAGCACCAATCCTCGGAATGAGCAGTTCTTC. It specifies CASTNPRNEQFF.

The table lists this clonotype with a few counts. The chain uses TRBV28 and TRBJ2-7, with 7 positions matching TRBD2. V lost 6 bases, J lost 5 bases, and 19 bases stayed unmatched. The CDR3 loop spans 17 amino acids. Germline lookup yields CDR1 MDHEN and CDR2 SYDVKM. In nucleotides, the CDR3 is TGTGCCAGCAGCCCCCCTTTAATGTGGCGGGAGTTCCACGAGCAGTACTTC. This codes for CASSPPLMWREFHEQYF.

This clonotype was seen at least ten times. The V and J genes are TRBV20-1 and TRBJ2-7; D ambiguous. The CDR3 extends over 12 amino acids. V gave up 5 bases and J gave up 3 bases, with 11 bases separating them. Germline CDR1 reads DFQATT; CDR2 reads SNEGSKA (reference sequence). The CDR3 loop is CSASGALYEQYF. In DNA form, the CDR3 reads TGCAGTGCTTCAGGAGCCCTCTACGAGCAGTACTTC.

Comments on this clonotype: A much larger clone differs from this one at a single base, so this may be a read error. The chain couples TRBV20-1 to TRBJ2-1; TRBD1 aligns across 8 bases. The CDR3 loop spans 16 amino acids. Germline assignment: CDR1 DFQATT and CDR2 SNEGSKA (reference sequence). Here the CDR3 reads CRAREATGVSYNEQFF. CDR3 sequence (DNA): TGCCGTGCTAGAGAGGCGACAGGGGTCTCCTACAATGAGCAGTTCTTC.

At least ten counts were recorded for this clonotype. The chain carries TRBV5-1 and TRBJ2-3; 12 positions match TRBD2. This CDR3 is 17 amino acids long. Germline CDR1 and CDR2: SGHRS and YFSETQ. After removal of 0 bases from V and 5 bases from J, the junction contained 7 bases not matched to a gene. DNA of the CDR3: TGCGCCAGCAGCTTGGAGTCTAGCGGGAGGGCCGGAGATACGCAGTATTTT. It specifies CASSLESSGRAGDTQYF.

This clonotype was counted a few times. The genes are TRBV5-6 and TRBJ2-3, with D perhaps TRBD2 (6 bases). Trimming left V 4 bases short and J 2 bases short, with 20 bases between. The CDR3 consists of 17 residues. The V gene's germline CDR1 is SGHDT and CDR2 YYEEEE. The CDR3 region is CASSPSSHSGPTDTQYF. CDR3 nucleotide sequence: TGTGCCAGCAGCCCGTCCTCCCATAGCGGACCCACAGATACGCAGTATTTT.

The genes are TRBV15 and TRBJ1-1, with D hard to call. V was trimmed by 0 bases and J by 8 bases, leaving 10 bases between them. This CDR3 spans 13 amino acids. In germline, CDR1 is LNHNV, CDR2 YYDKDF (reference sequence). CDR3 DNA: TGTGCCACCAGCAGAGATCAGTCGGGAGAAGCTTTCTTT. This codes for CATSRDQSGEAFF.

With regard to this clonotype: With a much larger clone just one base away, this may be a read error. CDR3 bases: TGTGCCGGCAGCACGGGACTAGCGGGAGAAGCCCTCTCCTACAATGAGCAGTTCTTC. This translates into CAGSTGLAGEALSYNEQFF. The rearrangement uses TRBV21-1 and TRBJ2-1; TRBD2, as called in the table, went unchecked against the DNA. TRBV21-1 is labeled a pseudogene. The CDR3 loop spans 19 amino acids.

This chain links TRBV30 with TRBJ2-1; TRBD2 aligns across 8 bases. The CDR3 has 16 amino acids. V lost 3 bases, J lost 4 bases, and 11 bases stayed unmatched. CDR1 and CDR2 from the germline V gene are GTSNPN and SVGIG (reference sequence). Here the CDR3 DNA reads TGTGCCTGGAGCGATTCCAGCGGGAGCCGTTACAATGAGCAGTTCTTC. Translating it yields CAWSDSSGSRYNEQFF.

The V and J genes are TRBV5-1 and TRBJ2-1; D is unclear. Trimming stripped 3 bases from V and 2 bases from J, with 6 bases between. Germline CDR1 SGHRS, CDR2 YFSETQ. The CDR3 is 13 residues long. The CDR3 here is CASSSSPYNEQFF. The CDR3 DNA follows: TGCGCCAGCAGCTCTTCACCCTACAATGAGCAGTTCTTC.

Notes on this clonotype: It may be a read error: a sequence one base away is much more abundant. The CDR3 loop is CASSGSIHTDAQYF. DNA for the CDR3: TGTGCCAGCAGCGGGTCGATTCACACAGATGCGCAGTATTTT. The chain is built from TRBV7-2 and TRBJ2-3; no clear D. CDR3 size: 14 residues. Per germline, CDR1 SGHTA and CDR2 FQGNSA.

This clonotype came up a few times. This chain links TRBV5-1 with TRBJ2-5, with 7 bases lining up with TRBD1. The ends lost 0 bases at V and 0 bases at J; junction bases unmatched: 5. The CDR3 sequence is 16 residues long. Germline V gives CDR1 SGHRS, CDR2 YFSETQ. The DNA of the CDR3 is TGCGCCAGCAGCTTGGTGGGGACAGCCTACCAAGAGACCCAGTACTTC. It codes for CASSLVGTAYQETQYF. Full variable domain (rest looked up from reference TRBV5-1 and TRBJ2-5): KAGVTQTPRYLIKTRGQQVTLSCSPISGHRSVSWYQQTPGQGLQFLFEYFSETQRNKGNFPGRFSGRQFSNSRSEMNVSTLELGDSALYLCASSLVGTAYQETQYFGPGTRLLVL.

This rearrangement joins TRBV20-1 to TRBJ2-3; TRBD1 might be the D (6 bases). V was pared by 5 bases and J by 5 bases, with 11 bases between. This CDR3 region has 12 residues. Germline V gene sequence: CDR1 DFQATT, CDR2 SNEGSKA (reference sequence). CDR3: CSAPQGGDTQYF. Here the CDR3 DNA reads TGCAGTGCTCCACAGGGTGGAGATACGCAGTATTTT.

The sample holds a few counts of this clonotype. V gene TRBV20-1 combines with J gene TRBJ2-7; 7 nucleotides align to TRBD2. The V gene's germline CDR1 is DFQATT and CDR2 SNEGSKA (reference sequence). CDR3 length: 14 residues. V was clipped by 6 bases and J by 3 bases; unmatched bases: 11. DNA of the CDR3: TGCAGTGCCAGGCCGGGGGGATCTCTCTACGAGCAGTACTTC. This codes for CSARPGGSLYEQYF.

The V gene is TRBV3-1, the J gene TRBJ1-2; D not certain. The CDR3 is 11 amino acids. Germline CDR1 and CDR2: LGHDT and YNNKEL (reference sequence). Trimming left V 8 bases short and J 8 bases short, with 12 bases between. The CDR3 sequence is CASHSMRGYTF. CDR3 DNA sequence: TGTGCCAGCCATAGTATGAGGGGCTACACCTTC.

The chain employs TRBV29-1 and TRBJ1-2; D unresolved. The length of the CDR3 is 11 residues. The germline V and J ends were trimmed by 7 bases and 7 bases, with 13 bases remaining between them. Germline V gene sequence: CDR1 SQVTM, CDR2 ANQGSEA. CDR3 DNA: TGCAGCGCCGGAGCTAGTTCTGGCTACACCTTC. It is translated as CSAGASSGYTF. Full variable domain (outside the CDR3, taken from reference TRBV29-1 and TRBJ1-2): SAVISQKPSRDICQRGTSLTIQCQVDSQVTMMFWYRQQPGQSLTLIATANQGSEATYESGFVIDKFPISRPNLTFSTLTVSNMSPEDSSIYLCSAGASSGYTFGSGTRLTVV.

This chain joins TRBV5-1 and TRBJ2-1, with D possibly TRBD2 on 6 matching bases. CDR1 SGHRS and CDR2 YFSETQ come from the germline V gene. This CDR3 has 15 residues. With 10 bases removed from V and 6 bases from J, the gap between germline ends came to 23 bases. The CDR3 nucleotides read TGCGCCTGTCGCTTTTCGGGAGAGACGGGCAATGAGCAGTTCTTC. Translation: CACRFSGETGNEQFF.

The table lists this clonotype with many counts. V usage is TRBV20-1 and J usage is TRBJ2-2, with a tentative D call TRBD2 (6 bases). CDR1 is DFQATT, CDR2 SNEGSKA, per germline (reference sequence). CDR3 length: 14 amino acids. V was cut by 1 base and J by 5 bases, with 11 bases left in between. The CDR3 region is CSARVTSGTGELFF. The CDR3 DNA reads as TGCAGTGCTAGAGTGACTAGTGGGACCGGGGAGCTGTTTTTT.

This clonotype came up many times. The CDR3 sequence: CSAVQETGNTIYF. The CDR3 nucleotides read TGCAGTGCTGTACAGGAGACTGGAAACACCATATATTTT. This chain connects TRBV20-1 to TRBJ1-3; maybe TRBD1 (5 bases). The germline gives CDR1 DFQATT, CDR2 SNEGSKA (reference sequence). The CDR3 has 13 residues. Trimming removed 5 bases at V and 2 bases at J, with 10 bases between.

The chain employs TRBV12-3 or TRBV12-4 and TRBJ2-2, with D possibly being TRBD2 (5 bases). The CDR3 has 14 amino acids. V lost 7 bases and J lost 6, with 15 bases in between. In DNA, the CDR3 is TGTGCCAGCAAACTACTAGGTCCGGCCGGGGAGCTGTTTTTT. Its translation is CASKLLGPAGELFF.

This clonotype was detected many times. The chain joins TRBV5-1 to TRBJ2-3, with 7 bases aligning to TRBD2. Per the germline V gene, CDR1 is SGHRS and CDR2 is YFSETQ. The V and J ends lost 2 bases and 6 bases, in that order; junction bases with no gene match: 12. The CDR3 is 16 amino acids. The CDR3 DNA sequence: TGCGCCAGCAGCTTCGCCGGTGCGGGAGCAGGGGATACGCAGTATTTT. Protein product: CASSFAGAGAGDTQYF.

This rearrangement joins TRBV30 to TRBJ2-5; TRBD2 agrees at 10 bases. The ends lost 5 bases at V and 4 bases at J; junction bases unmatched: 7. CDR1 GTSNPN and CDR2 SVGIG come from the germline V gene (reference sequence). The CDR3 totals 14 residues. In DNA, the CDR3 is TGTGCCTGGGTCCTAGCGGGAGTAGGAGAGACCCAGTACTTC. It translates to CAWVLAGVGETQYF.

J is TRBJ2-6 and V is TRBV6-1; no firm D call. The CDR3 has 16 amino acids. V was cut by 2 bases and J by 0 bases, with 8 bases left in between. Germline CDR1 reads MNHNS; CDR2 reads SASEGT. The CDR3 loop is CASSEILTSGANVLTF. The CDR3 DNA reads TGTGCCAGCAGTGAAATTTTAACCTCTGGGGCCAACGTCCTGACTTTC.

This clonotype occurred many times. The chain links TRBV6-5 to TRBJ2-7, with 11 bases matching TRBD2. V was clipped by 3 bases and J by 4 bases; unmatched bases: 5. This CDR3 region has 15 residues. From germline, CDR1 is MNHEY and CDR2 SVGAGI. The CDR3 region is CASSYGVAGGYEQYF. CDR3 in DNA: TGTGCCAGCAGTTATGGCGTAGCGGGGGGGTACGAGCAGTACTTC.